The 22 T cell receptor beta chains listed next were all sequenced from one sample in a study of post-analysis software for immune sequencing data. Study conclusions and caveats: Roughly five TRBV segments appeared more often in patients than in controls, and TRBV5-6, TRBV5-1 and TRBV20-1 were among these.

No antigens are known for them. Tagging with unique molecular identifiers was a feature of the TCR beta cDNA libraries. MiXCR, applied by TCRdb to the PCR reads, yields one record per CDR3 protein. Of about 500,000 distinct CDR3 sequences in the sample, under 55% were seen once. Sequences were obtained from blood. The receptor source for this set is a girl under 18 with multiple sclerosis.

This clonotype was picked up a small number of times. The V gene is TRBV7-2, the J gene TRBJ2-3; D not certain. This CDR3 has 15 amino acids. V lost 5 bases, J lost 0 bases, and 12 bases lay in between. Per the germline V gene, CDR1 is SGHTA and CDR2 is FQGNSA. CDR3 sequence: CASSTNPLSTDTQYF. In DNA form, the CDR3 reads TGTGCCAGCAGCACAAACCCCCTGAGCACAGATACGCAGTATTTT.

This clonotype was observed once. The V gene is TRBV7-8, the J gene TRBJ2-5, with D possibly TRBD2 on 6 matching bases. The closer fit of TRBJ2-7 to the DNA end suggests the J call may be wrong. Germline loops: CDR1 SGHVS, CDR2 FQNEAQ. CDR3 length: 16 residues. This chain's CDR3 is CASSPGLLFRLYEQYF. The CDR3 bases are TGTGCCAGCAGCCCGGGACTCCTTTTCAGGTTATACGAGCAGTACTTC.

In the case of this clonotype: Since a much larger clone is just one base distant, this may be a read error. The chain has TRBV12-3 or TRBV12-4 and TRBJ2-4, with 7 bases that match TRBD1. The end of the DNA aligns better with TRBJ2-7, so the J call may be wrong. CDR3 length: 14 residues. CDR3 residues: CACSSGTASYEQYF. CDR3 bases: TGTGCCTGCAGTTCCGGGACAGCGTCCTACGAGCAGTACTTC.

The CDR3 DNA is TGTGCCAGCAGTGTCCCTTGGGTTGGAAACAATGAGCAGTTCTTC. Amino acid sequence: CASSVPWVGNNEQFF. V gene TRBV12-3 or TRBV12-4 combines with J gene TRBJ2-1, with D hard to call. With 5 bases removed from V and 5 bases from J, the gap between germline ends came to 16 bases. The CDR3 runs to 15 residues.

This clonotype was seen ten or more times. J is TRBJ2-3 and V is TRBV6-2 or TRBV6-3; TRBD2 matches 7 bases. J was trimmed by 2 bases and V by 5 bases; bases with no gene match: 1. The germline gives CDR1 MNHEY, CDR2 SVGEGT. The CDR3 runs to 13 residues. CDR3 amino acids: CASSLADTDTQYF. CDR3 DNA sequence: TGTGCCAGCAGTCTAGCGGACACAGATACGCAGTATTTT.

The rearrangement joins TRBV5-5 to TRBJ2-5; the D is unclear. Germline lookup yields CDR1 SGHKS and CDR2 YYEKEE (reference sequence). V lost 2 bases, J lost 5 bases, and 10 bases lay in between. The CDR3 loop spans 13 amino acids. The CDR3: CASSFTLAETQYF. CDR3 nucleotides: TGTGCCAGCAGCTTCACCCTCGCCGAGACCCAGTACTTC.

The chain recombines TRBV7-9 with TRBJ1-2; 7 bases align to TRBD1. The length of the CDR3 is 15 residues. Trimming took 0 bases from V and 4 from J; bases not matched to a gene: 5. CDR1 and CDR2 (germline): SEHNR, FQNEAQ (reference sequence). The chain's CDR3 is CASSLANRGPYGYTF. CDR3 coding DNA: TGTGCCAGCAGCTTAGCGAACAGGGGACCCTATGGCTACACCTTC.

This clonotype was observed once. This may stem from a read error, because a much larger clone lies one nucleotide away. The V and J genes are TRBV29-1 and TRBJ2-7, with 7 bases aligning to TRBD2. The assigned J gene may be wrong: the sequence end matches TRBJ2-5 better. Germline V gene sequence: CDR1 SQVTM, CDR2 ANQGSEA. The CDR3 loop spans 11 amino acids. DNA for the CDR3: TGCAGCGCGCCGGGGGGAGAGACCCAGTACTTC. It translates to CSAPGGETQYF.

The V gene is TRBV9, the J gene TRBJ2-7; no clear D. The V end lost 4 bases, the J end lost 3 bases, and 23 bases lay between the germline ends. The CDR3 spans 17 residues. The germline CDR1 and CDR2 sequences are SGDLS and YYNGEE. CDR3 amino acids: CASSPPGRRWYLYEQYF. The CDR3 nucleotides read TGTGCCAGCAGCCCACCGGGTCGCAGGTGGTACCTCTACGAGCAGTACTTC. The whole variable domain, filled in from reference TRBV9 and TRBJ2-7, reads DSGVTQTPKHLITATGQRVTLRCSPRSGDLSVYWYQQSLDQGLQFLIQYYNGEERAKGNILERFSAQQFPDLHSELNLSSLELGDSALYFCASSPPGRRWYLYEQYFGPGTRLTVT.

In this sample, this clonotype turned up a few times. The rearrangement uses TRBV9 and TRBJ2-1; 12 positions match TRBD2. The CDR3 consists of 16 residues. CDR1 and CDR2 (germline): SGDLS, YYNGEE. The ends lost 0 bases at V and 8 bases at J; junction bases unmatched: 6. CDR3 in DNA: TGTGCCAGCAGCGTAGGGACTAGCGGGAATTTAGATGAGCAGTTCTTC. This translates into CASSVGTSGNLDEQFF.

The chain is built from TRBV14 and TRBJ1-4, with a possible D match to TRBD1 (6 bases). Germline lookup yields CDR1 SGHDN and CDR2 FVKESK. CDR3 size: 14 residues. The V end was cut by 4 bases, the J end by 5 bases, with 11 bases between. The CDR3 nucleotides read TGTGCCAGCAGCCGGACAGAACTGAATGAAAAACTGTTTTTT. The encoded protein is CASSRTELNEKLFF.

The chain combines TRBV20-1 with TRBJ2-5, with D maybe TRBD2 (6 bases). CDR1 is DFQATT, CDR2 SNEGSKA, per germline (reference sequence). V was shortened by 3 bases and J by 11 bases, with 34 bases between the two germline ends. There are 18 residues in the CDR3. CDR3 loop: CSASSTGEASSLYNEQYF. The CDR3 DNA is TGCAGTGCTAGTTCAACCGGGGAGGCTAGCAGCCTTTACAATGAGCAGTACTTC.

As to this clonotype: One end of the junction fails to match germline, which may point to a read error. The V gene is TRBV7-8, the J gene TRBJ1-1; no clear D. This CDR3 is 17 amino acids long. Germline CDR1 is SGHVS and CDR2 is FQNEAQ. The CDR3 sequence is CARSLAQFRRNPSEAFF. The CDR3 DNA reads TGTGCCCGCAGCTTAGCGCAGTTCAGAAGGAATCCCTCTGAAGCTTTCTTT.

This clonotype was found many times. V usage is TRBV20-1 and J usage is TRBJ2-7, with D tentatively TRBD1 or TRBD2 (5 bases each). Germline lookup yields CDR1 DFQATT and CDR2 SNEGSKA (reference sequence). This CDR3 region has 15 residues. Trimming left V 2 bases short and J 0 bases short, with 14 bases between. The CDR3 DNA follows: TGCAGTGCTAGAAGTTCCGGGACCACCTCCTACGAGCAGTACTTC. Translating gives CSARSSGTTSYEQYF.

Remarks on this clonotype: Germline is not matched at one junction end, which may reflect a read error. The CDR3 protein is CVSSQGTTSNEQFF. CDR3 DNA sequence: TGTGTCAGCAGTCAGGGGACCACTTCCAATGAGCAGTTCTTC. The chain joins TRBV6-5 to TRBJ2-1; D possibly corresponds to TRBD1 (6 bases). This CDR3 comprises 14 residues. Germline CDR1 reads MNHEY; CDR2 reads SVGAGI.

This clonotype was seen a handful of times. The CDR3 sequence is CSASDRFNQPQHF. The DNA of the CDR3 is TGCAGTGCTTCCGACAGGTTCAATCAGCCCCAGCATTTT. The chain is built from TRBV20-1 and TRBJ1-5; a weak D match, TRBD1 (6 bases). Germline V gives CDR1 DFQATT, CDR2 SNEGSKA (reference sequence). V gave up 5 bases and J gave up 3 bases, with 11 bases separating them. The CDR3 loop spans 13 amino acids.

This clonotype came up once. The V gene is TRBV5-1, the J gene TRBJ1-4; the match to TRBD1 covers 9 bases. Germline assignment: CDR1 SGHRS and CDR2 YFSETQ. The CDR3 length is 15 residues. The J segment lost 8 bases and the V segment lost 0 bases, leaving 5 bases of the junction unmatched. The CDR3 DNA reads as TGCGCCAGCAGCTTGGGGGACAGGGTAGACGAAAAACTGTTTTTT. Its translation: CASSLGDRVDEKLFF.

The chain links TRBV10-3 to TRBJ2-1, with 7 bases fitting TRBD1. The CDR3 has 15 amino acids. V was clipped by 5 bases and J by 6 bases; unmatched bases: 10. Germline CDR1 ENHRY, CDR2 SYGVKD. CDR3 amino acids: CAISSSETGPNEQFF. CDR3 nucleotides: TGTGCCATCAGTTCCTCGGAGACAGGGCCCAATGAGCAGTTCTTC.

About this clonotype: A clone one base away is much larger, so this may be a read error. Here the CDR3 reads CASSLYRNQETQYF. The CDR3 DNA is TGTGCCAGCAGCTTATACAGGAACCAAGAGACCCAGTACTTC. The V gene is TRBV7-8, the J gene TRBJ2-5; D might be TRBD1 (5 bases). Looked up from germline, CDR1 is SGHVS and CDR2 is FQNEAQ. V dropped 2 bases and J dropped 0 bases, with 7 bases sitting between them. This CDR3 region has 14 residues.

The chain is built from TRBV12-1 and TRBJ2-5. TRBV12-1 is annotated as a pseudogene. The CDR3 consists of 14 residues. CDR3 in DNA: TGTGCCAGCAGCTTAGAGCAGGATCAAGAGACCCAGTACTTC. Translation gives CASSLEQDQETQYF.

J is TRBJ2-7 and V is TRBV27; the D is unclear. The CDR3 contains 14 residues. Germline CDR1 reads MNHEY; CDR2 reads SMNVEV (reference sequence). Trimming removed 4 bases at V and 4 bases at J, with 14 bases between. The CDR3 region is CASSSPRNGYEQYF. The CDR3 DNA follows: TGTGCCAGCAGTTCCCCCAGGAATGGGTACGAGCAGTACTTC.

This chain joins TRBV7-2 and TRBJ2-1; D gene unclear. From germline, CDR1 is SGHTA and CDR2 FQGNSA. Trimming stripped 5 bases from V and 5 bases from J, with 13 bases between. CDR3 length: 14 residues. CDR3 DNA: TGTGCCAGCAGCCCCCCAGAGGTCCACAATGAGCAGTTCTTC. Protein sequence: CASSPPEVHNEQFF. The full variable domain, rest sourced from reference TRBV7-2 and TRBJ2-1, is GAGVSQSPSNKVTEKGKDVELRCDPISGHTALYWYRQSLGQGLEFLIYFQGNSAPDKSGLPSDRFSAERTGGSVSTLTIQRTQQEDSAVYLCASSPPEVHNEQFFGPGTRLTVL.